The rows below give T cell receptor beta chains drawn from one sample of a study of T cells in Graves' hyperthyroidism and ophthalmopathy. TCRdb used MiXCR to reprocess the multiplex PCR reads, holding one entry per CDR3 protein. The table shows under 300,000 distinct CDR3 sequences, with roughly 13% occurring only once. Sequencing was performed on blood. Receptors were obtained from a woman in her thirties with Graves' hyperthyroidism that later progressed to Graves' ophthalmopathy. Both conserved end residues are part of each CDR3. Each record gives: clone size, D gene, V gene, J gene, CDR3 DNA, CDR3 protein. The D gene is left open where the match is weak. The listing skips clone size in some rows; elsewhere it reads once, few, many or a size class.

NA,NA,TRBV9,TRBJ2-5,TGTGCCAGCAGCGTAGTGGGCAAACACCAAGAGACCCAGTACTTC,CASSVVGKHQETQYF
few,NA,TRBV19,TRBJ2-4,TGTGCCAGTAGTATTGGGGCGGGGAACAAAAACATTCAGTACTTC,CASSIGAGNKNIQYF
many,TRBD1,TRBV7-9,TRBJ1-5,TGTGCCAGCAGCAAAACAGGGGATGTGAGCAATCAGCCCCAGCATTTT,CASSKTGDVSNQPQHF
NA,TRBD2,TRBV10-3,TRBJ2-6,TGTGCCATCAGTGGGGACTACTTCTCTGGGGCCAACGTCCTGACTTTC,CAISGDYFSGANVLTF
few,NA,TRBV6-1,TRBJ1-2,TGTGCCAGCAGTGAAGTGGGGGGGAACGGCTACACCTTC,CASSEVGGNGYTF
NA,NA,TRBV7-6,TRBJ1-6,TGTGCCAGCAGCTTAGCGGGGCCAGAGGAGCCCCTCCACTTT,CASSLAGPEEPLHF
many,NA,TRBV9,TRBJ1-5,TGTGCCAGCAGCCCCGAATCCCGGGCAGGGGATAGCAATCAGCCCCAGCATTTT,CASSPESRAGDSNQPQHF
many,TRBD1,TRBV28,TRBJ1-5,TGTGCCAGCAGGACCGGGACAGGCCCCAATCAGCCCCAGCATTTT,CASRTGTGPNQPQHF
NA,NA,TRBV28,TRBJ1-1,TGTGCCAGCAACCAATGGGGGGCAGTTAACCCCAACACTGAAGCTTTCTTT,CASNQWGAVNPNTEAFF
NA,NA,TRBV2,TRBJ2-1,TGTGCCAGCAGTAGGGTGGGAGGCAATGAGCAGTTCTTC,CASSRVGGNEQFF
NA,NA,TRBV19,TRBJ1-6,TGTGCCAGTAGTATATCAGGGAGCTCCTATAATTCACCCCTCCACTTT,CASSISGSSYNSPLHF
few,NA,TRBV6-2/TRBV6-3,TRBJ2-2,TGTGCCAGCAGTTATCTTCCCAGCGCCTCGAACACCGGGGAGCTGTTTTTT,CASSYLPSASNTGELFF
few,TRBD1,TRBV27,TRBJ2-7,TGTGCCAGCAGGGGGCTTTCCCGGGACAGGGGAAGCCGCGAGCAGTACTTC,CASRGLSRDRGSREQYF
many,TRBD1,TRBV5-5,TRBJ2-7,TGTGCCAGCAGCTTGGGACAGGGTCGCACCTACGAGCAGTACTTC,CASSLGQGRTYEQYF
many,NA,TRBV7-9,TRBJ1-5,TGTGCCAGCAGCTTAGGGTCCGGCAACAATCAGCCCCAGCATTTT,CASSLGSGNNQPQHF
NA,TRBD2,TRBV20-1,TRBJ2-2,TGCAGTGCAACTAGCGGGAGGGTGTGGGCCGGGGAGCTGTTTTTT,CSATSGRVWAGELFF
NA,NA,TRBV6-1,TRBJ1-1,TGTGCCAGCAGATCCGACAGGAACACTGAAGCTTTCTTT,CASRSDRNTEAFF